These T cell receptor beta chains were read from a single sample in a study of OX40 agonist ivuxolimab in advanced cancers. Method: immunoSEQ multiplex PCR; TCRdb's copy keeps in-frame clones and lacks some. The table records 48,000 or so clones, roughly 83% of them present only once. Here the sequenced sample was CD4+ or CD8+ T cells sorted from blood, taken in a trial of the OX40 agonist ivuxolimab. The receptors come from an adult with an advanced solid tumor such as melanoma, head and neck, liver or kidney cancer. CDR3s include the opening cysteine and the closing phenylalanine or tryptophan. Fields, in order: D gene, J gene, V gene, CDR3 length, clone size, CDR3 DNA, CDR3 protein. The D gene is left open where the match is weak. Expanded clones get a size class; other rows say once, few or many, or leave the size out.

TRBD1 | TRBJ1-2 | TRBV9 | 15 | . | TGTGCCAGCAGCGCCCCCGCCGGGACAGGGATTGGCTACACCTTC | CASSAPAGTGIGYTF
. | TRBJ2-2 | TRBV28 | 14 | . | TGTGCCAGCAGTCCCTACATAAACACCGGGGAGCTGTTTTTT | CASSPYINTGELFF
. | TRBJ2-7 | TRBV4-1 | 16 | . | TGCGCCAGCAGCCCAAGGACCGGGGGAGGATCCTACGAGCAGTACTTC | CASSPRTGGGSYEQYF
TRBD1 | TRBJ2-7 | TRBV5-4 | 16 | . | TGTGCCAGCAGCTTGCCCTGGACAGGCGGCTCCTACGAGCAGTACTTC | CASSLPWTGGSYEQYF
. | TRBJ2-1 | TRBV11-2 | 18 | . | TGTGCCAGCAGCCAGGGGGGCCGGGGGGGCCATAACTACAATGAGCAGTTCTTC | CASSQGGRGGHNYNEQFF
. | TRBJ1-5 | TRBV11-3 | 14 | . | TGTGCCAGCAGCTTAGAGGGGCCGAAGAGGCCCCAGCATTTT | CASSLEGPKRPQHF
. | TRBJ1-1 | TRBV7-2 | 15 | few | TGTGCCAGCAGCCAGCAACCTCGGTCGCAGACTGAAGCTTTCTTT | CASSQQPRSQTEAFF
TRBD1 | TRBJ1-4 | TRBV30 | 12 | . | TGTGCCTGGAGTTTGGGACAGGAAAAACTGTTTTTT | CAWSLGQEKLFF
. | TRBJ1-6 | TRBV30 | 13 | . | TGTGCCTGGAAAACGGGTCATAATTCACCCCTCCACTTT | CAWKTGHNSPLHF
. | TRBJ1-4 | TRBV7-9 | 14 | . | TGTGCCAGCAACCCGTCTCGGGGGAATGAAAAACTGTTTTTT | CASNPSRGNEKLFF
. | TRBJ1-6 | TRBV11-3 | 13 | . | TGTGCCAGCAGCCCTCGTTTCGGCTCACCCCTCCACTTT | CASSPRFGSPLHF
TRBD2 | TRBJ2-1 | TRBV13 | 17 | few | TGTGCCAGCAGCTCCCCACCGGGAGCGGGGAACTACAATGAGCAGTTCTTC | CASSSPPGAGNYNEQFF
TRBD1 | TRBJ2-7 | TRBV5-1 | 15 | . | TGCGCCAGCAGCTTGAACCCGGACAGGGGCCACGAGCAGTACTTC | CASSLNPDRGHEQYF
. | TRBJ1-3 | TRBV27 | 14 | . | TGTGCCAGCAGTTTATCCGGGACTGGAAACACCATATATTTT | CASSLSGTGNTIYF
TRBD2 | TRBJ2-7 | TRBV4-1 | 16 | few | TGCGCCAGCAGCCGAAGCGGACTAGCGGGGACCTACGAGCAGTACTTC | CASSRSGLAGTYEQYF
. | TRBJ2-4 | TRBV7-2 | 16 | . | TGTGCCAGCAGCCCGGACTCATGGCGGGCCAAAAACATTCAGTACTTC | CASSPDSWRAKNIQYF
. | TRBJ1-6 | TRBV5-6 | 15 | . | TGTGCCAGCAGCTTCAACAGGTCCCCTAGTTCACCCCTCCACTTT | CASSFNRSPSSPLHF
TRBD2 | TRBJ2-3 | TRBV5-4 | 15 | . | TGTGCCAGCAGTTCGCCGGGAGGGTCAGCAGATACGCAGTATTTT | CASSSPGGSADTQYF
. | TRBJ2-3 | TRBV5-1 | 14 | . | TGCGCCAGCAGGCGGGGCCCTAGCACAGATACGCAGTATTTT | CASRRGPSTDTQYF
TRBD1 | TRBJ2-7 | TRBV7-2 | 14 | . | TGTGCCAGCAGCCGGGACAGGAGAACCTACGAGCAGTACTTC | CASSRDRRTYEQYF
. | TRBJ1-5 | TRBV28 | 16 | . | TGTGCCAGCAGTTTATCCCCCGGGTCAGGCGCCTGGCCCCAGCATTTT | CASSLSPGSGAWPQHF
. | TRBJ1-1 | TRBV11-3 | 14 | . | TGTGCCAGCAGCTCCTTGGAAATGAACACTGAAGCTTTCTTT | CASSSLEMNTEAFF
. | TRBJ2-4 | TRBV29-1 | 13 | . | TGCAGCGTATACGAGGGGTCCAAAAACATTCAGTACTTC | CSVYEGSKNIQYF
. | TRBJ2-7 | TRBV9 | 14 | . | TGTGCCAGCAGCGTAGCCTCCTCGGGCTACGAGCAGTACTTC | CASSVASSGYEQYF
TRBD1 | TRBJ2-2 | TRBV5-1 | 15 | few | TGCGCCAGCAGCTTGCCTGACAGGGCGACCGGGGAGCTGTTTTTT | CASSLPDRATGELFF
. | TRBJ1-2 | TRBV6-4 | 13 | . | TGTGCCAGCAGTGCTGGCACTCACTATGGCCACACCTTC | CASSAGTHYGHTF
. | TRBJ2-1 | TRBV9 | 12 | . | TGTGCCAGCAGCGCGCAGAGCTATGAGCAGTTCTTC | CASSAQSYEQFF
. | TRBJ2-3 | TRBV6-1 | 14 | . | TGTGCCAGCAGTGAGATCGGAGGGCCAGATACGCAGTATTTT | CASSEIGGPDTQYF
. | TRBJ2-5 | TRBV7-2 | 16 | . | TGTGCCAGCAGCTCCCAATCCCTAGCGAGACAAGAGACCCAGTACTTC | CASSSQSLARQETQYF
TRBD1 | TRBJ2-5 | TRBV5-1 | 15 | once | TGCGCCAGCAGCTTCGGGACAGGGGGCAGAGAGACCCAGTACTTC | CASSFGTGGRETQYF
. | TRBJ2-5 | TRBV7-8 | 14 | . | TGTGCCAGCAGGCTTATCCAGGGAAAAGAGACCCAGTACTTC | CASRLIQGKETQYF
. | TRBJ1-2 | TRBV29-1 | 11 | . | TGCAGCGGAGCGTGGAACGGGGGCTACACCTTC | CSGAWNGGYTF
TRBD2 | TRBJ2-3 | TRBV6-4 | 16 | . | TGTGCCAGCAGTGAGGTTGGTGGCGGGAGGACAGATACGCAGTATTTT | CASSEVGGGRTDTQYF
. | TRBJ2-4 | TRBV4-1 | 14 | . | TGCGCCAGCAGCCAAGATCGGGGGATCCCTATTCAGTACTTC | CASSQDRGIPIQYF
. | TRBJ1-6 | TRBV28 | 16 | . | TGTGCCAGCAGTTTAGGACAGCCCTCCTATAATTCACCCCTCCACTTT | CASSLGQPSYNSPLHF
. | TRBJ2-3 | TRBV7-3 | 15 | . | TGTGCCAGCAGCCCAGCCCAGGCCGAGGAAGATACGCAGTATTTT | CASSPAQAEEDTQYF
. | TRBJ2-1 | TRBV5-1 | 11 | . | TGCGCCAGCAGCTTGGGGCATGAGCAGTTCTTC | CASSLGHEQFF
. | TRBJ2-7 | TRBV6-5 | 15 | few | TGTGCCAGCAGACGGTCACTTACCTTTTCCTACGAGCAGTACTTC | CASRRSLTFSYEQYF